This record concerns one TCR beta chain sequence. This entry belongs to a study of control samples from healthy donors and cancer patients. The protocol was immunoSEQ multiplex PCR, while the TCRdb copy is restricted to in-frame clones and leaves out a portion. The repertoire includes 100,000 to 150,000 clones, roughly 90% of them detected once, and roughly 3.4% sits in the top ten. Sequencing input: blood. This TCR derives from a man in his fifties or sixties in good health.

CDR3 nucleotide sequence: TGTGCCAGCAGCCTGACTAGCGGGGGCCCCTACTACAATGAGCAGTTCTTC. It translates to CASSLTSGGPYYNEQFF. The gene calls are TRBV5-6 and TRBJ2-1; 12 positions agree with TRBD2. The CDR3 extends over 17 amino acids. V shed 4 bases and J 3 bases; nucleotides not matched to a gene: 8. CDR1 is SGHDT, CDR2 YYEEEE, per germline.